This T cell receptor beta chain was sequenced during a study of blood T cells in healthy people across ages. This CDR3 contains 14 residues. Germline assignment: CDR1 SGHKS and CDR2 YYEKEE (reference sequence). Alongside a J-beta primer mix, a sample-barcoded 5' primer served in a second PCR lasting roughly 6 to 11 cycles. TCRdb reprocessed the 5' RACE reads with MiXCR, giving one entry per CDR3 protein. The data show about 290,000 distinct CDR3 sequences, roughly 27% seen once. Specimen: blood. The TCR comes from a woman in her 70s in good health. V gene TRBV5-5 combines with J gene TRBJ2-5; D gene ambiguous. The J call may not be correct, given that the DNA end is closer to TRBJ2-1. In DNA form, the CDR3 reads TGTGCCAGCAGCTTGGGGTTTTTAACCAATGAGCAGTTCTTC. Its translation is CASSLGFLTNEQFF.